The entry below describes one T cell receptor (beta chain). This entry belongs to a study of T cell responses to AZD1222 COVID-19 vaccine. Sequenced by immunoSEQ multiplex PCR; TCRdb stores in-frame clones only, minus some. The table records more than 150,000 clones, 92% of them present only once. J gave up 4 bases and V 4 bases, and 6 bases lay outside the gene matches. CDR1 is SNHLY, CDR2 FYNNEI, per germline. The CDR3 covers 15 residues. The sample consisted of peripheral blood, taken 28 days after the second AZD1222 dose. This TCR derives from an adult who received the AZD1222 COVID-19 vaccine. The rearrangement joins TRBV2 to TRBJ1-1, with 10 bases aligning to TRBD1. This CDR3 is CASSATGTGVTEAFF. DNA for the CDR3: TGTGCCAGCAGTGCGACCGGGACAGGGGTCACTGAAGCTTTCTTT.